This T cell receptor (beta chain) came from a study of Tregs in tolerant kidney transplant recipients. As for the study in general: FACS sorting followed an approximately six-day coculture of CFSE-labeled recipient PBMCs with irradiated graft donor PBMCs.

As to this clone: Its specificity is unknown.

The germline CDR1 and CDR2 sequences are MNHEY and SVGAGI. With 0 bases removed from V and 5 bases from J, the gap between germline ends came to 13 bases. This CDR3 spans 15 amino acids. Findings of the study overall: Expanding Tregs on activated donor B cells appeared to best identify donor-specific TCRbeta clones.

The table came from immunoSEQ multiplex PCR; TCRdb's copy has only in-frame clones and leaves some out. The table records 1,500 to 2,000 clones, 68% of them present only once. Sequencing was carried out using CD8+ T cells from blood cultured with allogeneic cells. The clonotype was recovered from a human donor in good health. The V gene is TRBV6-5, the J gene TRBJ1-1; tentative D call: TRBD1 (6 bases). CDR3 sequence: CASSYSRGGGTEAFF. The CDR3 DNA reads as TGTGCCAGCAGTTACTCGAGGGGGGGAGGTACTGAAGCTTTCTTT.